Given below is one TCR beta chain in context. Additional DNA sequences in this sample encode the identical CDR3. The data stem from a study of shared T cell receptors in the human thymus. Germline CDR1 is SGHDT and CDR2 is YYEEEE. This CDR3 region has 15 residues. V lost 4 bases to trimming and J lost 2 bases; unmatched junction nucleotides: 5. This table comes from immunoSEQ multiplex PCR, and its TCRdb copy is limited to in-frame clones, with some not included. The sample comprises roughly 410,000 clones, about 95% of which are singletons, and around 0.018% rests with the top ten. The origin of this receptor is a human donor. Source material: thymocytes. The chain employs TRBV5-6 and TRBJ2-7; 11 nucleotides agree with TRBD1. CDR3 protein: CASSGGGQGAYEQYF. For the CDR3, the DNA is TGTGCCAGCAGCGGAGGGGGACAGGGGGCCTACGAGCAGTACTTC.